Sequencing of this T cell receptor (beta chain) was carried out in a study of cytomegalovirus exposure and HLA in healthy donors (dated 2017 in TCRdb). With regard to the full study: An earlier analysis of 587 of the donors reported 276 Gb of sequence data and 95 million to 140 million unique TCR beta sequences obtained from around 170 million T cells. Approximately 300 gigabases of sequencing data and roughly 90 million unique TCR sequences were included in an early release covering 550 to 800 HLA-typed donors. Of the 398 genotyped donors, around 81% fell in the genetic ancestry cluster associated with self-reported Caucasian donors. The study aimed to test whether cataloging public T cell receptors could reveal signatures of past pathogen exposure. The study profiled the T cell repertoires of under 700 subjects by immunosequencing and related them to cytomegalovirus serostatus. In addition to the first cohort of 500 to 850 subjects, a separate validation cohort of about 120 different subjects was used. High-throughput TCR immunosequencing, statistical association of individual TCRs with disease status, and machine learning were combined to predict cytomegalovirus infection status. To study patterns of TCR occurrence, a later analysis re-analyzed previously published TCR beta repertoires from 600 to 750 donors and added high-resolution HLA genotyping. Rather than drawing on any new phenotypic data, the later analysis identified candidate immune exposures from TCR beta sequences and the way those sequences occurred across donors. In an earlier analysis of roughly 600 of the donors, high-throughput TCR beta sequencing was used to judge whether each TCR beta V gene segment behaved as functional or pseudogenic. Donor age, sex, ethnicity and CMV serostatus were compiled together with the repertoire data. Genome-wide SNP genotypes for about 65% of the 666 donors were used in a later genetic analysis, which treated that subset as a discovery cohort. Every repertoire in the discovery cohort had been generated on one and the same sequencing platform. Class I and class II HLA loci were covered by the typing at four-digit resolution. Typing coverage differed by locus: A, B, C, DRB1 and DQB1 were typed in roughly 620-630 donors, DQA1 in about 500, DPA1 in around 610, and DPB1 in 450 to 480. Four to six DR-DQ haplotypes were handled as single units for association and clustering, since linkage in the cohort was strong. On average, around 200,000 unique TCR beta nucleotide sequences were sequenced per donor among some 420 genotyped donors of the cohort, with roughly 18% of those sequences being non-productive. General conclusions and limits of the study: Some IMGT-functional V segments, including TRBV6-2 and TRBV6-3, could not be told apart with the 87-base-pair reads, so those segments were excluded. The study gave a list of 150 to 200 TCR beta chains associated with cytomegalovirus. The presence/absence analyses assumed that sequencing depth was roughly uniform across donors, and that assumption may not be true. A later genetic analysis reported fewer N-insertions in productive TCRs among donors in an Asian-associated ancestry cluster than the roughly 700-donor mean. A cluster of highly shared sequence variants was judged likely to represent a technical artifact of the sequencing pipeline. In a later genetic analysis, a missense DCLRE1C variant was associated with V-gene and J-gene trimming of TCR beta chains, and the association was replicated in an independent cohort. A later analysis associated some 17,000 TCR beta sequences with specific HLA alleles at a false discovery rate of 0.05. A later analysis reported that several top co-occurrence clusters appeared linked to parvovirus B19, influenza, CMV and Epstein-Barr virus. A further reported finding was that TCR beta sequences accurately predicted the HLA-A and HLA-B alleles for most subjects in the first cohort. Most CMV-associated TCR beta chains appeared to be HLA-restricted in a later analysis, and the HLA associations seemed to be driven largely by CMV exposure. Because HLA typing was missing for some donors at each locus, association tests included only the typed subset. In both the original and validation cohorts, the classifier was reported to diagnose cytomegalovirus status with high specificity and sensitivity. About 15 rarely observed V segments, including chromosome 9 orphons, were excluded from the earlier analysis of a few hundred of the donors because counts were too low. Strong co-occurrence of HLA alleles, especially DR and DQ, made assigning TCR associations to individual alleles difficult. Across donors, most TCR sequences were observed very rarely, whereas some public TCRs were present in many individuals. Broadly in line with IMGT annotations, most TCR beta V segments showed up in productive rearrangements about 90% or about 30% of the time in an earlier analysis of approximately 640 of the donors. A later analysis found that HLA-associated TCR beta chains were more clonally expanded and had lower generation probabilities than equally common non-associated chains. According to a later analysis, TCR association rates differed among HLA loci, with DRB1 alleles showing the most associated TCRs and HLA-C alleles showing the fewest. For the cohort, immune exposure information was limited to CMV serostatus. Linkage disequilibrium might explain the correlated functional status among segregating V segments, but an unknown experimental factor could not be ruled out. In vitro tests confirmed that a few of the cytomegalovirus-associated TCR beta chains recognize cytomegalovirus antigens. According to the authors, the approach could potentially be generalized to other disease states and immunological phenotypes. In this cohort, only TCR beta chains were sequenced, and detectable features were limited by the absence of alpha or paired-chain data.

The cohort was made up of hundreds of healthy bone marrow donors. All cohort members were sampled while nominally healthy, although unrecorded immune exposures were likely present. The donor tested CMV seronegative and was one of the 352 seronegative cohort members. Each donor provided a peripheral blood sample, and peripheral blood mononuclear cells were used for TCR beta sequencing. Genomic DNA extraction from the blood cell samples was performed with the Qiagen DNeasy Blood Extraction Kit. Libraries came from the immunoSEQ multiplex PCR assay. A mixture of 60 forward primers for TCR Vbeta segments and 13 reverse primers for TCR Jbeta segments was used in the multiplex PCR. Amplification of the CDR3 region of rearranged TCR beta genes was performed with a multiplex PCR assay on genomic DNA. The amplified TCR beta libraries were sequenced on the Illumina HiSeq System as 87-base-pair reads. The study's processing was this. In a later analysis, some 80 million unique TCR beta chains were counted across the roughly 700 repertoires, and approximately 11 million of these chains were shared by at least two donors. A nearest-neighbor algorithm error-corrected the raw reads and collapsed the reads into unique sequences, merging closely related sequences to remove PCR and sequencing errors. To assign V, D and J gene segments, CDR3 sequences were aligned to IMGT reference sequences. For a sequence to be retained, a match of at least six nucleotides was required to both a V gene segment and a J gene segment. A rearrangement was called productive if the CDR3 had no stop codons and remained in frame with V and J, and every other rearrangement was called non-productive. CDR3 was defined according to IMGT convention as the region running from the second conserved V-encoded cysteine to the conserved J-encoded phenylalanine. Sequences without an unambiguous match to a single V gene segment were excluded from the earlier analysis of a few hundred of the donors. In an earlier analysis of several hundred of the donors, V segments were called functional above 56.7% productive rearrangements and were called segregating when the between-donor standard deviation exceeded 5%. A statistical classification framework was built to diagnose cytomegalovirus status from the catalog of TCR beta chain sequences. In a later analysis, TCR nucleotide sequences were compared against IMGT/GENE-DB human TR gene sequences so that V and J genes could be assigned. Using the TCRdist pipeline, a later analysis assigned CDR3 sequences along with most-parsimonious VDJ recombination scenarios. In a later analysis, each TCR beta chain was defined by its CDR3 amino acid sequence together with its V-gene family, and reads lacking a unique V-gene family were excluded. As a way to deal with suspected cross-contamination and a sequencing artifact, a later analysis dropped more than 500 nucleotide sequences that were highly shared and had low generation probability. A later analysis calculated a clonal expansion index for each public chain from normalized within-repertoire ranks of inferred template counts. In a later analysis, generation probabilities were computed with a VDJ recombination model fitted to out-of-frame rearrangements, and the resulting probabilities were checked against IGoR. Hypergeometric tests were used in a later analysis to score TCR-TCR, TCR-HLA and TCR-CMV co-occurrence, with a repertoire-size bias correction applied to the TCR pairs. A later analysis estimated false discovery rates by permuting HLA or CMV assignments 20 times. A later analysis grouped co-occurring TCRs with DBSCAN, adding TCRdist sequence similarity when clustering within HLA-allele-positive subsets. For co-occurrence clustering, repertoires with fewer than 30,000 or more than 120,000 public chains were excluded, along with roughly 5 repertoires with anomalous nucleotide sharing. The table comes from immuneACCESS by way of TCRdb, which keeps in-frame sequences with V and J called. Part of the clones is missing from these tables; in studies checked, under half for an unresolved V gene and the rest for unknown reasons. From that table come the V and J calls and clone size; the DNA was used to work out D and trimming. The sample's clone listing holds 100,000 to 150,000 clones. The ten largest clones capture more than 0.8% of the sample.

From the germline V gene, CDR1 is SGHVS and CDR2 is FQNEAQ. Trimming takes 5 bases off V and 8 bases off J; junction bases not matched to a gene: 15. From its cysteine to its phenylalanine, the CDR3 spans 17 amino acids. This entry keeps only the CDR3 DNA: 51 bases, framed from base 1. Comments on this clone: It has no known antigen specificity.

This receptor was obtained from a man between 18 and 35 years old in good health and CMV-seronegative. The sequenced material came from PBMCs. The receptor chain draws on TRBV7-8 and TRBJ2-1, and 10 junction bases match TRBD2. The nucleotides are TGTGCCAGCAGCAGAAGTGTTAGGATAGCGGGGGGTTATGAGCAGTTCTTC. Translated, this gives CASSRSVRIAGGYEQFF.